The 19 T cell receptor beta chains given below trace back to one sample, sequenced in a study of lymphopenia after photon versus proton radiotherapy. The data were produced by immunoSEQ multiplex PCR, yet TCRdb's version contains in-frame clones alone and is incomplete. Among fewer than 20,000 clones, roughly nine tenths were seen once, and the ten largest hold roughly 10%. The sequencing used peripheral blood, collected from a patient treated with proton-based radiotherapy. Source of these receptors: a man between 70 and 80 years old with pancreatic cancer.

V usage is TRBV27 and J usage is TRBJ1-1; D unresolved. CDR1 MNHEY and CDR2 SMNVEV come from the germline V gene (reference sequence). CDR3 length equals 12 residues. V was pared by 8 bases and J by 7 bases, with 14 bases between. As DNA, the CDR3 is TGTGCCAGCTACCCGAAGAGCGTTGAAGCTTTCTTT. It encodes CASYPKSVEAFF.

This clone is medium-sized by share. V gene TRBV6-5 combines with J gene TRBJ1-1, with TRBD1 matching 7 bases. The V segment lost 7 bases and the J segment 4 bases; nucleotides outside the gene matches: 6. This CDR3 spans 13 amino acids. Germline CDR1 MNHEY, CDR2 SVGAGI. CDR3 DNA sequence: TGTGCCAGCAACATACAGGGGAGCACTGAAGCTTTCTTT. Translation: CASNIQGSTEAFF.

The V and J genes are TRBV7-7 and TRBJ2-7, with 7 bases identical to TRBD2. The germline CDR1 and CDR2 sequences are SSHAT and FNYEAQ (reference sequence). The CDR3 sequence is 13 residues long. V lost 2 bases to trimming and J lost 7 bases; unmatched junction nucleotides: 5. The CDR3 is CASSLSPAGEQYF. The CDR3 DNA sequence: TGTGCCAGCAGCTTATCCCCAGCGGGGGAGCAGTACTTC.

This chain connects TRBV9 to TRBJ2-7, with D possibly being TRBD2 (7 bases). The CDR3 is made up of 16 amino acids. Germline-derived CDR1 and CDR2 are SGDLS and YYNGEE. Trimming cost V 2 bases and J 5 bases, with 20 bases left between them. The CDR3: CASSVRSGGPRDEQYF. The CDR3 DNA sequence: TGTGCCAGCAGCGTGAGATCGGGGGGCCCTCGGGACGAGCAGTACTTC. Variable domain in full (rest from reference TRBV9 and TRBJ2-7): DSGVTQTPKHLITATGQRVTLRCSPRSGDLSVYWYQQSLDQGLQFLIQYYNGEERAKGNILERFSAQQFPDLHSELNLSSLELGDSALYFCASSVRSGGPRDEQYFGPGTRLTVT.

The J gene is TRBJ2-3, the V gene TRBV5-4; a possible D gene is TRBD2 (5 bases). The CDR3 runs to 13 residues. Germline-derived CDR1 and CDR2 are SGHNT and YYREEE (reference sequence). V lost 4 bases, J lost 6 bases, and 12 bases lay in between. DNA of the CDR3: TGTGCCAGCAGCCACCCACGGGGTGATACGCAGTATTTT. It specifies CASSHPRGDTQYF.

The chain employs TRBV2 and TRBJ2-5, with 11 bases identical to TRBD2. V was clipped by 3 bases and J by 2 bases; unmatched bases: 5. The CDR3 length is 16 residues. Germline CDR1 and CDR2: SNHLY and FYNNEI. The CDR3 DNA sequence: TGTGCCAGCAGTGATTATTTAGCGGGAGGGCAAGAGACCCAGTACTTC. Its protein product is CASSDYLAGGQETQYF.

The rearrangement links TRBV27 to TRBJ2-7; D is unresolved. The ends were cut back, 6 bases at V and 0 bases at J, with 9 bases in the middle. From germline, CDR1 is MNHEY and CDR2 SMNVEV (reference sequence). The CDR3 runs to 13 residues. The CDR3 region has the DNA TGTGCCAGCAGCGACGGTTTCTCCTACGAGCAGTACTTC. It codes for CASSDGFSYEQYF.

The chain links TRBV12-5 to TRBJ2-7; D may be TRBD2 (5 bases). In germline, CDR1 is LGHNT, CDR2 FRNRAP. V lost 5 bases, J lost 2 bases, and 22 bases lay in between. The CDR3 covers 17 residues. The CDR3 sequence: CASGPSNPRDRAYEQYF. CDR3 nucleotides: TGTGCTAGTGGTCCATCTAATCCGAGGGATCGTGCCTACGAGCAGTACTTC.

The chain combines TRBV7-9 with TRBJ1-3, with TRBD1 as a possible D gene (5 bases). V was clipped by 5 bases and J by 0 bases, with 11 bases between them. The CDR3 length is 15 residues. Germline V gene sequence: CDR1 SEHNR, CDR2 FQNEAQ (reference sequence). The chain's CDR3 is CASSRGGFSGNTIYF. For the CDR3, the DNA is TGTGCCAGCAGCCGGGGCGGATTCTCTGGAAACACCATATATTTT.

The CDR3, as DNA: TGCAGCGTTTCGGGGGGGTACACTGAAGCTTTCTTT. It translates to CSVSGGYTEAFF. The V gene is TRBV29-1, the J gene TRBJ1-1; D might be TRBD1 (5 bases). CDR3 length equals 12 residues. Germline CDR1 SQVTM, CDR2 ANQGSEA. With 5 bases removed from V and 3 bases from J, the gap between germline ends came to 10 bases.

The V and J genes are TRBV6-1 and TRBJ1-1, with a weak D call TRBD1 (5 bases). CDR3 length: 13 amino acids. Trimming pared 0 bases from V and 5 bases from J, leaving 7 bases between. From germline, CDR1 is MNHNS and CDR2 SASEGT. CDR3 in DNA: TGTGCCAGCAGTGAAGCGCACAGGACTGAAGCTTTCTTT. It translates to CASSEAHRTEAFF.

V usage is TRBV18 and J usage is TRBJ2-7; 12 positions match TRBD1. CDR1 KGHSH and CDR2 LQKENI come from the germline V gene. CDR3 length: 18 amino acids. J was trimmed by 1 base and V by 3 bases; bases with no gene match: 10. The CDR3 DNA reads TGTGCCAGCTCACCGGCTGGGGACAGGGGGCGCTTTTCCTACGAGCAGTACTTC. This translates into CASSPAGDRGRFSYEQYF.

V usage is TRBV20-1 and J usage is TRBJ1-2; D remains unclear. This CDR3 has 10 residues. CDR1 and CDR2 from the germline V gene are DFQATT and SNEGSKA (reference sequence). Trimming stripped 5 bases from V and 10 bases from J, with 11 bases between. CDR3 residues: CSAPHRDYTF. The CDR3, as DNA: TGCAGTGCTCCCCACCGGGACTACACCTTC.

This clone appeared once. The V and J genes are TRBV7-3 and TRBJ2-1; TRBD2 matches 12 bases. After removal of 3 bases from V and 4 bases from J, the junction contained 7 bases not matched to a gene. CDR1 SGHTA and CDR2 FQGTGA come from the germline V gene. This CDR3 has 17 residues. This CDR3 is CASSFMASGRGYNEQFF. CDR3 coding DNA: TGTGCCAGCAGCTTTATGGCTAGCGGGAGGGGGTACAATGAGCAGTTCTTC.

V gene TRBV9 combines with J gene TRBJ2-7, with D hard to call. This CDR3 spans 13 amino acids. The germline V gene encodes CDR1 SGDLS and CDR2 YYNGEE. Trimming took 3 bases from V and 1 from J, leaving 8 bases between them. The CDR3 nucleotides read TGTGCCAGCAGCGCACCGTCGTCCTACGAGCAGTACTTC. Translated: CASSAPSSYEQYF.

This chain connects TRBV30 to TRBJ1-3, with D hard to call. This CDR3 comprises 15 residues. Germline V gene lookup returns CDR1 GTSNPN and CDR2 SVGIG (reference sequence). V was cut by 2 bases and J by 0 bases, with 11 bases left in between. The DNA of the CDR3 is TGTGCCTGGAGTCGTAGGGCCTTCTCTGGAAACACCATATATTTT. Translation: CAWSRRAFSGNTIYF.

V gene TRBV7-8 combines with J gene TRBJ2-7; TRBD1 aligns across 8 bases. The CDR3 is 15 residues long. The germline V gene has CDR1 SGHVS and CDR2 FQNEAQ. The J segment lost 2 bases and the V segment lost 5 bases, leaving 8 bases of the junction unmatched. In DNA form, the CDR3 reads TGTGCCAGCAGCCAAGGGACAGGAACCCCCTACGAGCAGTACTTC. Protein product: CASSQGTGTPYEQYF.

V usage is TRBV4-1 and J usage is TRBJ2-5, with 8 bases matching TRBD2. Germline V gene sequence: CDR1 MGHRA, CDR2 YSYEKL. The CDR3 has 15 amino acids. J was trimmed by 0 bases and V by 4 bases; bases with no gene match: 4. The CDR3 nucleotides are TGCGCCAGCAGCCCTACGGGAGGGTACCAAGAGACCCAGTACTTC. Translated: CASSPTGGYQETQYF.

The rearrangement uses TRBV27 and TRBJ1-2; 8 bases fit TRBD1. V was clipped by 5 bases and J by 5 bases; unmatched bases: 19. The CDR3 runs 18 residues. The germline V gene has CDR1 MNHEY and CDR2 SMNVEV (reference sequence). CDR3 bases: TGTGCCAGCAGTCCTCCGGGACAGGTCGCCTTTAGGTGGTATGGCTACACCTTC. Its translation: CASSPPGQVAFRWYGYTF.